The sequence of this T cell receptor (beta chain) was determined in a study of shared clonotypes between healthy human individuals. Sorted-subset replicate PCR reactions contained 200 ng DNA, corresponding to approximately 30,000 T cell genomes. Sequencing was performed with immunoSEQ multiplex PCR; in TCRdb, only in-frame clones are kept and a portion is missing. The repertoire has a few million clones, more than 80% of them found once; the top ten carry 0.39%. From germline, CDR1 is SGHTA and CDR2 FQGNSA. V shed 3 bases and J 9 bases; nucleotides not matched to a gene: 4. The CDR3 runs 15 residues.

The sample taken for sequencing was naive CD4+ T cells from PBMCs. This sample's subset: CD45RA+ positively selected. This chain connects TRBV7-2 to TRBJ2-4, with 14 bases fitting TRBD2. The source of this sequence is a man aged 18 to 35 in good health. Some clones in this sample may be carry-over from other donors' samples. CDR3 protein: CASSLGLAGETIQYF. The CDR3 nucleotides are TGTGCCAGCAGCTTGGGACTAGCGGGAGAGACCATTCAGTACTTC. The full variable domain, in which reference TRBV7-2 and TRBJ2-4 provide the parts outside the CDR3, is GAGVSQSPSNKVTEKGKDVELRCDPISGHTALYWYRQSLGQGLEFLIYFQGNSAPDKSGLPSDRFSAERTGGSVSTLTIQRTQQEDSAVYLCASSLGLAGETIQYFGAGTRLSVL.